One sample yielded the 3 T cell receptor beta chains listed below, sequenced in a study of T cells in localized non-small cell lung cancer. The table came from immunoSEQ multiplex PCR; TCRdb's copy has only in-frame clones and leaves some out. The sample lists more than 25,000 clones, over 80% seen once, with around 6% in the top ten. Sequencing used PBMCs, obtained before any cancer treatment. The receptors were gathered from a man between 40 and 75 years old with stage II lung adenocarcinoma.

The CDR3 bases are TGTGCCAGCAGCTTAGATCCTAGCGGGATCTATGAGCAGTTCTTC. Translated: CASSLDPSGIYEQFF. The chain couples TRBV7-3 to TRBJ2-1; 9 positions match TRBD2. The CDR3 is made up of 15 amino acids. The germline V gene encodes CDR1 SGHTA and CDR2 FQGTGA. V lost 2 bases and J lost 8; bases outside the gene matches: 7.

J is TRBJ2-3 and V is TRBV6-1; D is ambiguous. The germline CDR1 and CDR2 sequences are MNHNS and SASEGT. V shed 7 bases and J shed 0 bases, with 8 bases lying between them. This CDR3 comprises 13 residues. In DNA form, the CDR3 reads TGTGCCAGCAACCGTGAGAGCACAGATACGCAGTATTTT. Translated, it gives CASNRESTDTQYF.

The chain recombines TRBV14 with TRBJ1-3; D is undetermined. CDR1 and CDR2 (germline): SGHDN, FVKESK. CDR3 length equals 13 residues. With 4 bases removed from V and 0 bases from J, the gap between germline ends came to 4 bases. The CDR3 spells CASSLNSGNTIYF. DNA for the CDR3: TGTGCCAGCAGCCTAAACTCTGGAAACACCATATATTTT.